Detailed here is one TCR beta chain. Its matching antigen is unknown. V lost 1 base, J lost 8 bases, and 12 bases lay in between. The CDR3 extends over 15 amino acids. Germline V lookup: CDR1 MNHEY, CDR2 SMNVEV (reference sequence). This sample is drawn from a study of shared clonotypes between healthy human individuals. The wider study: Plates per donor: three CD4 naive, three CD4 memory, two CD8 naive, one CD8 memory.

The study, taken as a whole, reports: Among non-shared clonotypes, generation probabilities were lower than among those shared by all four donors.

Positively selected for CCR7, the CD45RO-negative cells used as naive CD8 cells excluded terminally differentiated effector memory CD45RA+ cells. Deep-level settings were used for running the assay. Data came from immunoSEQ multiplex PCR; TCRdb stores just in-frame clones and leaves some out. Altogether about 2 million clones are present, roughly 95% being singletons, with the ten largest covering approximately 1.2%. What was sequenced was naive CD8+ T cells sorted from blood. The receptor's source is a man between 18 and 29 years old in good health. This chain joins TRBV27 and TRBJ1-6; tentatively, D is TRBD1 (5 bases). The CDR3 DNA reads TGTGCCAGCAGTTTATTCCAGGGTATTGATTCACCCCTCCACTTT. Translating gives CASSLFQGIDSPLHF.